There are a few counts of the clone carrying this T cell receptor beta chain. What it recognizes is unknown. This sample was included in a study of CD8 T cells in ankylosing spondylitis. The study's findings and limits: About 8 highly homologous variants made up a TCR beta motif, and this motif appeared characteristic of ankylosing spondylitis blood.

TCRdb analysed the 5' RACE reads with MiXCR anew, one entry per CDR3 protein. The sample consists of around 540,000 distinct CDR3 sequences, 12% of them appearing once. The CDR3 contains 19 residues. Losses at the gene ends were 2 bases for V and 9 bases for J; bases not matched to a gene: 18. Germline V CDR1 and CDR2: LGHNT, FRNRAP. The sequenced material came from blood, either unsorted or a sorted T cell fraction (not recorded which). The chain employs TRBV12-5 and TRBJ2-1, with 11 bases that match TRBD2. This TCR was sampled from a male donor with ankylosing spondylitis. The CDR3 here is CASGLSPFGSGRAFAEQFF. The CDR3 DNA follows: TGTGCTAGTGGTTTGAGTCCGTTTGGTAGCGGGAGGGCTTTCGCTGAGCAGTTCTTC.